This entry concerns a single T cell receptor (beta chain). The data originate from a study of blood T cells in healthy people across ages. At least 7 million PBMCs were isolated per sample. Every sample gave at least 5 micrograms of total RNA when it was extracted. Primers used in a second PCR of roughly 6 to 12 cycles were a sample-barcoded 5' primer and a J-beta primer mix. Through a template-switch adaptor with 12 random nucleotides, each cDNA molecule received a tag. TCRdb re-derived calls from the 5' RACE reads in MiXCR, one entry per CDR3 protein. The table records hundreds of thousands of distinct CDR3 sequences, approximately 53% of them present only once. The CDR3 contains 17 residues. V lost 0 bases and J lost 4, with 18 bases in between. CDR1 LGHNA and CDR2 YNFKEQ come from the germline V gene.

The sequence was obtained from a man in his forties or fifties in good health. Sequences were obtained from blood. V usage is TRBV4-2 and J usage is TRBJ1-2, with D uncertain. The CDR3, as DNA: TGTGCCAGCAGCCAAGACGCCGGCGTAGGGATTGGCTATGGCTACACCTTC. It codes for CASSQDAGVGIGYGYTF.